One and the same sample provided the 20 T cell receptor beta chains below, sequenced in a study of control samples from healthy donors and cancer patients. Generated by immunoSEQ multiplex PCR, the TCRdb table keeps only in-frame clones and is missing some. The sample consists of more than 100,000 clones, approximately 90% of them appearing once. The source material was blood. The origin of the receptors is a man between 18 and 29 years old in good health.

CDR3 region: CAISAAGGDQPQHF. DNA for the CDR3: TGTGCCATCAGTGCGGCAGGAGGGGATCAGCCCCAGCATTTT. The chain has TRBV10-3 and TRBJ1-5; a weak D match, TRBD1 (5 bases). Looked up from germline, CDR1 is ENHRY and CDR2 is SYGVKD. CDR3 size: 14 residues. Trimming pared 4 bases from V and 5 bases from J, leaving 12 bases between.

V is TRBV20-1 and J is TRBJ2-2; D may be TRBD1 or TRBD2 (6 bases each). The CDR3 spans 16 residues. CDR1 is DFQATT, CDR2 SNEGSKA, per germline (reference sequence). The V end was cut by 3 bases, the J end by 0 bases, with 14 bases between. CDR3 sequence: CSASPGAHANTGELFF. In nucleotides, the CDR3 is TGCAGTGCTAGTCCGGGGGCCCACGCGAACACCGGGGAGCTGTTTTTT.

This chain connects TRBV19 to TRBJ1-5; D is uncertain. Germline V gene data show CDR1 as LNHDA and CDR2 as SQIVND (reference sequence). The V and J ends lost 4 bases and 0 bases respectively, with 16 bases between them. The CDR3 is 17 residues long. The CDR3: CASSSPLRSYSNQPQHF. CDR3 DNA: TGTGCCAGTAGTAGTCCTCTTCGATCTTATAGCAATCAGCCCCAGCATTTT. Combining the CDR3 with reference TRBV19 and TRBJ1-5 gives the whole variable domain DGGITQSPKYLFRKEGQNVTLSCEQNLNHDAMYWYRQDPGQGLRLIYYSQIVNDFQKGDIAEGYSVSREKKESFPLTVTSAQKNPTAFYLCASSSPLRSYSNQPQHFGDGTRLSIL.

The rearrangement joins TRBV11-2 to TRBJ1-1; 7 bases are a match to TRBD1. After removal of 5 bases from V and 3 bases from J, the junction contained 15 bases not matched to a gene. Looked up from germline, CDR1 is SGHAT and CDR2 is FQNNGV. The CDR3 length is 17 residues. The CDR3 nucleotides read TGTGCCAGCAGCCTGCCGTTCAACAGGGGAGGCGACACTGAAGCTTTCTTT. Translated, it gives CASSLPFNRGGDTEAFF. The complete variable domain, with remaining parts taken from reference TRBV11-2 and TRBJ1-1, reads EAGVAQSPRYKIIEKRQSVAFWCNPISGHATLYWYQQILGQGPKLLIQFQNNGVVDDSQLPKDRFSAERLKGVDSTLKIQPAKLEDSAVYLCASSLPFNRGGDTEAFFGQGTRLTVV.

The rearrangement uses TRBV30 and TRBJ2-1, with 14 bases fitting TRBD2. J gave up 3 bases and V 4 bases, and 8 bases lay outside the gene matches. From germline, CDR1 is GTSNPN and CDR2 SVGIG (reference sequence). The CDR3 covers 17 residues. The CDR3 sequence is CAWKWTSGGRIYNEQFF. The CDR3 bases are TGTGCCTGGAAATGGACTAGCGGGGGGCGGATCTACAATGAGCAGTTCTTC.

The genes are TRBV9 and TRBJ2-5, with no clear D. Germline V CDR1 and CDR2: SGDLS, YYNGEE. The V end was cut by 0 bases, the J end by 5 bases, with 8 bases between. This CDR3 contains 13 residues. The chain's CDR3 is CASSVEPLETQYF. DNA for the CDR3: TGTGCCAGCAGCGTAGAACCCCTCGAGACCCAGTACTTC. Supplemented by reference TRBV9 and TRBJ2-5, the full variable domain reads DSGVTQTPKHLITATGQRVTLRCSPRSGDLSVYWYQQSLDQGLQFLIQYYNGEERAKGNILERFSAQQFPDLHSELNLSSLELGDSALYFCASSVEPLETQYFGPGTRLLVL.

The V and J genes are TRBV7-2 and TRBJ2-7; TRBD2 is a possible D gene (5 bases). The V end lost 1 base, the J end lost 6 bases, and 7 bases lay between the germline ends. The germline CDR1 and CDR2 sequences are SGHTA and FQGNSA. This CDR3 is 12 amino acids long. This chain's CDR3 is CASSLVEVEQYF. The DNA of the CDR3 is TGTGCCAGCAGCTTAGTGGAGGTCGAGCAGTACTTC.

The V call is TRBV29-1, the J call TRBJ1-1; D call uncertain. Germline lookup yields CDR1 SQVTM and CDR2 ANQGSEA. The CDR3 extends over 12 amino acids. Trimming stripped 4 bases from V and 1 base from J, with 7 bases between. In nucleotides, the CDR3 is TGCAGCGTTGTCCCCCCGAACACTGAAGCTTTCTTT. Translating it yields CSVVPPNTEAFF.

The chain employs TRBV6-5 and TRBJ1-2; D unclear. Germline V gene lookup returns CDR1 MNHEY and CDR2 SVGAGI. This CDR3 spans 14 amino acids. V was cut by 6 bases and J by 8 bases, with 19 bases left in between. DNA for the CDR3: TGTGCCAGCAGCCACCCTCGGAGGGCCGGAGGCTACACCTTC. Protein sequence: CASSHPRRAGGYTF.

The chain combines TRBV19 with TRBJ1-2, with D hard to call. The CDR3 is made up of 15 amino acids. V lost 3 bases and J lost 1, with 12 bases in between. Germline V lookup: CDR1 LNHDA, CDR2 SQIVND (reference sequence). CDR3 sequence: CASSIAEIFNYGYTF. CDR3 DNA sequence: TGTGCCAGTAGTATCGCGGAGATCTTTAACTATGGCTACACCTTC.

The chain links TRBV7-6 to TRBJ1-1; maybe TRBD1 (5 bases). V lost 1 base and J 7 bases, leaving 19 bases between the germline ends. The V gene's germline CDR1 is SGHVS and CDR2 FNYEAQ. CDR3 size: 16 residues. The CDR3 region is CASSLGSRGFDGEAFF. The CDR3 nucleotides read TGTGCCAGCAGCTTAGGGTCCCGGGGGTTCGACGGTGAAGCTTTCTTT.

The genes are TRBV5-4 and TRBJ2-7; 10 bases fit TRBD2. This CDR3 has 15 amino acids. J gave up 5 bases and V 1 base, and 6 bases lay outside the gene matches. The germline V gene encodes CDR1 SGHNT and CDR2 YYREEE (reference sequence). In DNA, the CDR3 is TGTGCCAGCAGCTTGCGACTAGCGGGTGCCAACGAGCAGTACTTC. Translated, it gives CASSLRLAGANEQYF.

The V and J genes are TRBV2 and TRBJ1-2; weak D call: TRBD1 (6 bases). The CDR3 contains 12 residues. V was clipped by 10 bases and J by 6 bases, with 15 bases between them. Germline CDR1 and CDR2: SNHLY and FYNNEI. The CDR3: CATSGTPDGYTF. The CDR3 DNA reads as TGTGCCACCAGCGGGACACCGGATGGCTACACCTTC.

This clone appeared once. The chain is built from TRBV7-9 and TRBJ2-2, with 15 bases that match TRBD2. V shed 5 bases and J 3 bases; nucleotides not matched to a gene: 7. Germline CDR1 and CDR2: SEHNR and FQNEAQ (reference sequence). This CDR3 is 18 amino acids long. CDR3 amino acids: CASSPPGTSGGYTGELFF. CDR3 DNA sequence: TGTGCCAGCAGCCCGCCCGGGACTAGCGGGGGGTACACCGGGGAGCTGTTTTTT. The whole variable domain, filled in from reference TRBV7-9 and TRBJ2-2, reads DTGVSQNPRHKITKRGQNVTFRCDPISEHNRLYWYRQTLGQGPEFLTYFQNEAQLEKSRLLSDRFSAERPKGSFSTLEIQRTEQGDSAMYLCASSPPGTSGGYTGELFFGEGSRLTVL.

This chain connects TRBV4-1 to TRBJ1-4; D gene ambiguous. The V end lost 1 base, the J end lost 8 bases, and 20 bases lay between the germline ends. CDR1 and CDR2 from the germline V gene are MGHRA and YSYEKL. This CDR3 region has 17 residues. CDR3 DNA sequence: TGCGCCAGCAGCCAAGGAGCCAGCAAAAGGGTGACAGAAAAACTGTTTTTT. This translates into CASSQGASKRVTEKLFF.

This chain joins TRBV7-9 and TRBJ2-5; weak D call: TRBD1 (5 bases). Trimming pared 5 bases from V and 4 bases from J, leaving 14 bases between. This CDR3 spans 14 amino acids. Germline CDR1 reads SEHNR; CDR2 reads FQNEAQ (reference sequence). The CDR3 DNA reads as TGTGCCAGCAGCGACAACAGGTTTAGAGAGACCCAGTACTTC. It specifies CASSDNRFRETQYF.

V is TRBV3-1 (or the pseudogene TRBV3-2) and J is TRBJ2-1; 8 positions agree with TRBD1. Per germline, CDR1 LGHDT and CDR2 YNNKEL (reference sequence). Trimming took 4 bases from V and 8 from J; bases not matched to a gene: 4. CDR3 length: 13 residues. The CDR3 reads CASSRQGAYEQFF. CDR3 DNA: TGTGCCAGCAGCCGCCAGGGGGCCTATGAGCAGTTCTTC.

The chain is built from TRBV12-3 or TRBV12-4 and TRBJ1-6; D possibly corresponds to TRBD1 (5 bases). The CDR3 has 13 amino acids. V gave up 2 bases and J gave up 10 bases, with 9 bases separating them. Here the CDR3 DNA reads TGTGCCAGCAGTTTAAGGCGGGACTCACCCCTCCACTTT. Residues: CASSLRRDSPLHF.

V gene TRBV7-9 combines with J gene TRBJ2-1; D not certain. This CDR3 is 15 amino acids long. CDR1 is SEHNR, CDR2 FQNEAQ, per germline (reference sequence). Trimming removed 1 base from V and 0 bases from J, with 7 bases in between. CDR3 in amino acids: CASSLVRSSYNEQFF. CDR3 bases: TGTGCCAGCAGCTTAGTCAGAAGCTCCTACAATGAGCAGTTCTTC.

The chain uses TRBV30 and TRBJ1-6, with 12 nucleotides matching TRBD1. With V trimmed by 1 base and J by 9 bases, 4 bases remained unmatched. The CDR3 totals 15 residues. Per the germline V gene, CDR1 is GTSNPN and CDR2 is SVGIG (reference sequence). For the CDR3, the DNA is TGTGCCTGGAGTGCTCCGGGACAGGGGGCTTCACCCCTCCACTTT. Translation gives CAWSAPGQGASPLHF.